This passage covers 3 T cell receptor beta chains from one sample sequenced in a study of response to subunit inactivated influenza vaccine. One entry per CDR3 protein results from TCRdb running MiXCR on the RT-PCR reads. The data show fewer than 700,000 distinct CDR3 sequences, 13% seen once. Sequencing was performed on PBMCs from blood, taken 45 days after vaccination. Receptors originate from a man aged 45 to 65 who received an inactivated influenza vaccine.

The J gene is TRBJ2-5, the V gene TRBV12-3 or TRBV12-4; unclear D gene. The germline V and J ends were trimmed by 6 bases and 5 bases, with 16 bases remaining between them. The CDR3 has 14 residues. DNA for the CDR3: TGTGCCAGCAGCCCTGGGGAAATTGCTGAGACCCAGTACTTC. Translating it yields CASSPGEIAETQYF.

The chain joins TRBV20-1 to TRBJ2-2; a possible D gene is TRBD2 (5 bases). This CDR3 is built from 17 residues. CDR1 DFQATT and CDR2 SNEGSKA come from the germline V gene (reference sequence). V lost 6 bases to trimming and J lost 4 bases, with 24 bases between them. CDR3 residues: CSARSGLLRAGTGELFF. CDR3 bases: TGCAGTGCAAGATCTGGTCTTTTGCGGGCTGGCACCGGGGAGCTGTTTTTT.

This clonotype came up once. The chain employs TRBV4-3 and TRBJ2-7, with D maybe TRBD2 (5 bases). This CDR3 is built from 17 residues. Trimming removed 0 bases from V and 2 bases from J, with 17 bases in between. Germline assignment: CDR1 LGHNA and CDR2 YSLEER. The CDR3 nucleotides are TGCGCCAGCAGCCAAGATCGGCGGCTAGCAGGCACCTACGAGCAGTACTTC. Its translation is CASSQDRRLAGTYEQYF.